The clone carrying this TCR beta chain showed up just once. Its antigen is still unknown. The germline gives CDR1 MNHEY, CDR2 SMNVEV (reference sequence). The junction had 6 bases not matched to a gene; V was cut back by 3 bases and J by 5 bases. The CDR3 sequence is 15 residues long. This sample was taken from a study of T cells in localized non-small cell lung cancer. General study findings and limits: Adjacent lung held a median approximately 57 of the top 100 tumor clones. Maximal T cell clonality occurred in uninvolved adjacent lung, with tumor ranking below it. Heterogeneity remains possible because sequencing was limited to only one tumor region.

Profiling relied on immunoSEQ multiplex PCR, and the TCRdb table lists in-frame clones only, not all of them. The sample lists about 45,000 clones, around 81% seen once, with 15% to 20% in the top ten. The sequenced sample was peripheral blood mononuclear cells, obtained before any cancer treatment. The sequence derives from a man between 40 and 69 years old with stage III lung adenocarcinoma. V is TRBV27 and J is TRBJ2-7, with 11 bases fitting TRBD1. The CDR3 sequence: CASSFTRTGGDEQYF. The CDR3 nucleotides are TGTGCCAGCAGTTTCACCAGGACAGGGGGCGACGAGCAGTACTTC.